Listed below are T cell receptor beta chains from one sample, sequenced in a study of somatic mutations in cytotoxic T cells in rheumatoid arthritis. TCRdb's table, derived via immunoSEQ multiplex PCR, lists solely in-frame clones and lacks some. The sample lists around 18,000 clones, around four fifths occurring once. Specimen: CD8+ T cells sorted from blood. Every receptor here comes from an adult with rheumatoid arthritis. Both conserved end residues are part of each CDR3. Some rows mark clone size as missing; the rest say once, few, many or name a class of expanded clone.

V gene	J gene	clone size	CDR3 protein
TRBV7-7	TRBJ2-7	-	CASSRTGVDFYEQYF
TRBV19	TRBJ2-7	-	CATTTGLGSYEQYF
TRBV13	TRBJ2-2	once	CATPSGSNTGELFF
TRBV7-3	TRBJ2-5	-	CASSLGLAGPQETQYF
TRBV28	TRBJ2-5	-	CASSRFAGGGETQYF
TRBV13	TRBJ1-5	once	CASSLQGTNQPQHF
TRBV29-1	TRBJ2-2	-	CSVWTGNTGELFF
TRBV5-3	TRBJ2-1	-	CARSLARPSYNEQFF
TRBV28	TRBJ2-5	-	CASSNLGTQYF
TRBV19	TRBJ1-5	-	CASSPTGWNQPQHF
TRBV9	TRBJ1-6	-	CASSVESLGQGNSPLHF
TRBV2	TRBJ2-2	-	CARGTGVNTGELFF
TRBV2	TRBJ2-7	-	CASRGLAGLGSYEQYF
TRBV4-3	TRBJ2-3	-	CASSPGTGGTDTQYF
TRBV13	TRBJ1-2	-	CASSLGGGPYGYTF
TRBV5-5	TRBJ1-2	-	CASSTNPTGEDYGYTF
TRBV28	TRBJ1-2	-	CASSLAGGGYGYTF
TRBV11-3	TRBJ1-3	-	CASSSGTGPSGNTIYF
TRBV19	TRBJ2-5	-	CASSIDPPQPKGETQYF
TRBV6-1	TRBJ2-7	-	CASSEAKSSYEQYF
TRBV7-9	TRBJ2-3	-	CASSTDSGDTDTQYF
TRBV27	TRBJ2-5	-	CASSLFGTGQRTETQYF
TRBV9	TRBJ2-7	-	CASSVGTLGEQYF
TRBV28	TRBJ2-7	-	CASSLEGYEQYF
TRBV7-3	TRBJ2-1	-	CASSSDSNEQFF
TRBV5-1	TRBJ2-5	-	CASSQGSGIQETQYF
TRBV7-8	TRBJ2-7	-	CASSQSRSYEQYF
TRBV30	TRBJ1-2	-	CAWSTLGQVYGYTF
TRBV2	TRBJ2-7	-	CASSEAPGLAVYEQYF